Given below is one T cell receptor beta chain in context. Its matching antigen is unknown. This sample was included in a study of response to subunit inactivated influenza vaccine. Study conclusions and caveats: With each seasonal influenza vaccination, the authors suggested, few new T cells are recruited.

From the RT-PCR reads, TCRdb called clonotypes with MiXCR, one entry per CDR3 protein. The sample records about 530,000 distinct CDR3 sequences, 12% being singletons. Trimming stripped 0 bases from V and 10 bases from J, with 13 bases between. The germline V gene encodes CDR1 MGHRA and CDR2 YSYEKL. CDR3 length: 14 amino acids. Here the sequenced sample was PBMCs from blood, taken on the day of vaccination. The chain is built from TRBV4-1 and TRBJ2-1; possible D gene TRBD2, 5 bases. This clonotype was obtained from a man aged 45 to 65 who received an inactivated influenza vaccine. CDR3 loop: CASSQDSGNLEQFF. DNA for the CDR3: TGCGCCAGCAGCCAAGATTCCGGGAATCTCGAGCAGTTCTTC.